Following are 3 T cell receptor beta chains from one sample sequenced in a study of blood T cell repertoires in COVID-19. TCRdb's copy holds only in-frame clones and misses some; the assay was immunoSEQ multiplex PCR. The table lists approximately 210,000 clones, around four fifths of them singletons. Sequencing used PBMCs or T cells enriched from blood (not recorded which). These receptor sequences come from a man in his forties who had recovered from COVID-19.

The genes are TRBV27 and TRBJ2-2, with 9 bases that match TRBD2. Germline lookup yields CDR1 MNHEY and CDR2 SMNVEV (reference sequence). With 7 bases clipped from V and 9 bases from J, the junction kept 3 bases outside the gene matches. CDR3 length: 12 residues. CDR3 amino acids: CASTSGMRELFF. DNA for the CDR3: TGTGCCAGCACTAGCGGGATGCGGGAGCTGTTTTTT.

The chain employs TRBV28 and TRBJ1-2; D is unresolved. V lost 4 bases, J lost 6 bases, and 21 bases lay in between. The germline V gene encodes CDR1 MDHEN and CDR2 SYDVKM. The CDR3 covers 16 residues. The CDR3 DNA is TGTGCCAGCAGTTCCGCCGGACGGCGACTAGAGGATGGCTACACCTTC. It is translated as CASSSAGRRLEDGYTF.

V gene TRBV15 combines with J gene TRBJ1-4; 7 bases match TRBD1. This CDR3 has 15 amino acids. CDR1 is LNHNV, CDR2 YYDKDF, per germline (reference sequence). V dropped 3 bases and J dropped 4; count of bases not matched to a gene: 5. CDR3 DNA sequence: TGTGCCACCAGCAGGAACCGGGACAGTAATGAAAAACTGTTTTTT. Translation gives CATSRNRDSNEKLFF.